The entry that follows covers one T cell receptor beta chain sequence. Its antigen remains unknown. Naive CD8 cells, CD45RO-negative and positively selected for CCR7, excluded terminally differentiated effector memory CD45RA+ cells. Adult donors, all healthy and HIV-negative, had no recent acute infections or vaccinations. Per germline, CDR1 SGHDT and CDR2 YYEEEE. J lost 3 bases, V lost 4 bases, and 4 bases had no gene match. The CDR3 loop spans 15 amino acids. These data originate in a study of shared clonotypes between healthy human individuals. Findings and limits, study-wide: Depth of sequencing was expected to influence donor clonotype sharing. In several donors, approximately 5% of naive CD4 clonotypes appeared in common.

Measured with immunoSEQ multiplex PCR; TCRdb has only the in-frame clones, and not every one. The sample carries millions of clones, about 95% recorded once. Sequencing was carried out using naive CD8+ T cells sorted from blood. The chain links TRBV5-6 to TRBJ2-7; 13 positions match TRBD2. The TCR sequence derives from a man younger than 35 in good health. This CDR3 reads CASSPTSGGFYEQYF. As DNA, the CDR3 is TGTGCCAGCAGCCCGACTAGCGGGGGGTTCTACGAGCAGTACTTC.